One sample yielded the 18 T cell receptor beta chains listed below, sequenced in a study of breast tumors, draining lymph nodes, adjacent tissues. TCRdb reprocessed the multiplex PCR reads via MiXCR and lists one record per CDR3 protein. The sample carries about 230,000 distinct CDR3 sequences, roughly 32% recorded once. Samples came from axillary lymph nodes draining the breast cancer. The sequenced sample consisted of axillary lymph node tissue. The receptors stem from a female donor with breast cancer. Some clones in this sample may be carry-over from other donors' samples.

This clonotype occurred many times. This chain joins TRBV9 and TRBJ2-3; D gene ambiguous. The CDR3 has 12 amino acids. Between the trimmed V and J ends, which lost 0 bases and 4 bases, there was a span of 3 bases. CDR1 and CDR2 (germline): SGDLS, YYNGEE. The CDR3 nucleotides read TGTGCCAGCAGCGTAGTTTCAGATACGCAGTATTTT. Translation: CASSVVSDTQYF.

There are many counts of this clonotype. V usage is TRBV3-1 and J usage is TRBJ1-4, with a tentative D call TRBD1 (5 bases). Germline assignment: CDR1 LGHDT and CDR2 YNNKEL (reference sequence). This CDR3 is 13 amino acids long. V was trimmed by 4 bases and J by 7 bases, leaving 10 bases between them. DNA of the CDR3: TGTGCCAGCAGCCCGGTGACAGCTGAAAAACTGTTTTTT. This codes for CASSPVTAEKLFF.

The sample holds many counts of this clonotype. CDR3 in amino acids: CASGTGAQPQHF. In nucleotides, the CDR3 is TGTGCCAGTGGGACAGGGGCTCAGCCCCAGCATTTT. This rearrangement joins TRBV2 to TRBJ1-5, with 10 bases aligning to TRBD1. CDR1 is SNHLY and CDR2 is FYNNEI in the germline V gene. The CDR3 is 12 residues long. Trimming cost V 9 bases and J 6 bases; bases outside gene matches: 2.

The sample holds many counts of this clonotype. The chain joins TRBV5-1 to TRBJ2-7; TRBD1 aligns across 9 bases. The V and J ends lost 3 bases and 6 bases, in that order; junction bases with no gene match: 10. This CDR3 comprises 15 residues. CDR1 is SGHRS and CDR2 is YFSETQ in the germline V gene. The CDR3 sequence: CASSSGTGRVLEQYF. The DNA of the CDR3 is TGCGCCAGCAGCTCCGGGACAGGGCGGGTTCTCGAGCAGTACTTC.

This clonotype has at least ten counts. The V and J genes are TRBV7-2 and TRBJ2-1; TRBD2 matches at 12 bases. CDR3 length equals 16 residues. Unmatched junction bases numbered 6, after V lost 1 base and J lost 8 bases. Germline V gene data show CDR1 as SGHTA and CDR2 as FQGNSA. The CDR3: CASSLVLRLAGDEQFF. The CDR3 DNA sequence: TGTGCCAGCAGCTTAGTTCTGAGACTAGCGGGAGATGAGCAGTTCTTC.

The CDR3 spells CATSGDRGWLQHF. Written as DNA, the CDR3 is TGTGCCACCAGTGGTGACAGGGGATGGCTCCAGCATTTT. This chain links TRBV24-1 with TRBJ1-5, with 8 bases lining up with TRBD1. The CDR3 has 13 residues. V dropped 5 bases and J dropped 12; count of bases not matched to a gene: 8. The germline CDR1 and CDR2 sequences are KGHDR and SFDVKD.

This clonotype occurred many times. The V call is TRBV9, the J call TRBJ2-5; D is uncertain. The CDR3 has 14 amino acids. Germline V gene data show CDR1 as SGDLS and CDR2 as YYNGEE. V gave up 0 bases and J gave up 4 bases, with 10 bases separating them. The DNA of the CDR3 is TGTGCCAGCAGCGTAGACGTCTTCCGAGAGACCCAGTACTTC. This translates into CASSVDVFRETQYF.

The sample holds a few counts of this clonotype. Just one base apart from a much larger clone, this may be a read error. This chain links TRBV20-1 with TRBJ1-5; weak D call: TRBD1 (6 bases). V lost 7 bases to trimming and J lost 9 bases, with 16 bases between them. The CDR3 extends over 12 amino acids. Germline lookup yields CDR1 DFQATT and CDR2 SNEGSKA (reference sequence). The CDR3 sequence is CSGKQGERPQHF. The CDR3 bases are TGCAGTGGGAAACAGGGAGAGCGGCCCCAGCATTTT.

This clonotype was counted ten times or more. The chain recombines TRBV5-1 with TRBJ2-1; 9 nucleotides line up with TRBD1. The V segment lost 4 bases and the J segment 2 bases; nucleotides outside the gene matches: 10. Per germline, CDR1 SGHRS and CDR2 YFSETQ. The CDR3 sequence is 17 residues long. CDR3 bases: TGCGCCAGCAGCACTACAGGGGGCGCTCGGGCCTACAATGAGCAGTTCTTC. It specifies CASSTTGGARAYNEQFF. The full variable domain, its missing parts supplied by reference TRBV5-1 and TRBJ2-1, is KAGVTQTPRYLIKTRGQQVTLSCSPISGHRSVSWYQQTPGQGLQFLFEYFSETQRNKGNFPGRFSGRQFSNSRSEMNVSTLELGDSALYLCASSTTGGARAYNEQFFGPGTRLTVL.

As regards this clonotype: One junction end disagrees with the germline gene, perhaps due to a read error. This sequence joins TRBV7-9 and TRBJ2-7; TRBD1 or TRBD2 may be the D gene (5 bases each). This CDR3 comprises 14 residues. Germline CDR1 SEHNR, CDR2 FQNEAQ (reference sequence). The CDR3 sequence: CASGLSGQAYERYF. As DNA, the CDR3 is TGTGCCAGTGGCTTATCGGGGCAGGCCTACGAGCGGTACTTC. Variable domain in full (rest from reference TRBV7-9 and TRBJ2-7): DTGVSQNPRHKITKRGQNVTFRCDPISEHNRLYWYRQTLGQGPEFLTYFQNEAQLEKSRLLSDRFSAERPKGSFSTLEIQRTEQGDSAMYLCASGLSGQAYERYFGPGTRLTVT.

This clonotype has only a few counts. The V call is TRBV6-2 or TRBV6-3, the J call TRBJ2-5, with 9 bases lining up with TRBD2. The CDR3 runs 16 residues. Germline CDR1 MNHEY, CDR2 SVGEGT. The V gene end was trimmed by 0 bases and the J gene end by 3 bases; junction bases not matched to a gene: 5. CDR3 in amino acids: CASSYSIAGAEETQYF. DNA of the CDR3: TGTGCCAGCAGTTACTCAATAGCGGGAGCGGAAGAGACCCAGTACTTC.

There are many counts of this clonotype. This chain connects TRBV9 to TRBJ2-3, with D perhaps being TRBD1 or TRBD2 (5 bases each). Germline lookup yields CDR1 SGDLS and CDR2 YYNGEE. V was shortened by 0 bases and J by 6 bases, with 17 bases between the two germline ends. This CDR3 spans 16 amino acids. The CDR3 region is CASSVEFGVGADTQYF. Written as DNA, the CDR3 is TGTGCCAGCAGCGTAGAATTTGGGGTCGGGGCGGATACGCAGTATTTT.

This clonotype turned up a few times. The chain links TRBV11-3 to TRBJ1-2; 7 bases agree with TRBD1. CDR3 length equals 14 residues. Germline-derived CDR1 and CDR2 are SGHNT and YENEEA. V shed 5 bases, J shed 5 bases, and the junction held 8 bases outside the gene matches. The CDR3 nucleotides read TGTGCCAGCAGCCTCGGACAGGAGGCATATGGCTACACCTTC. This encodes CASSLGQEAYGYTF.

This clonotype was found many times. This chain connects TRBV15 to TRBJ1-3; 8 bases map to TRBD1. V was clipped by 0 bases and J by 0 bases; unmatched bases: 7. Germline loops: CDR1 LNHNV, CDR2 YYDKDF (reference sequence). This CDR3 has 18 amino acids. The CDR3 loop is CATSRDYGTGGSGNTIYF. The CDR3 nucleotides read TGTGCCACCAGCAGAGATTACGGTACAGGGGGCTCTGGAAACACCATATATTTT.

There are many counts of this clonotype. The chain joins TRBV20-1 to TRBJ2-3, with TRBD2 matching 7 bases. This CDR3 is 15 amino acids long. Unmatched junction bases numbered 8, after V lost 3 bases and J lost 2 bases. CDR1 and CDR2 from the germline V gene are DFQATT and SNEGSKA (reference sequence). CDR3 in amino acids: CSARVLTSYTDTQYF. CDR3 in DNA: TGCAGTGCTAGGGTGCTGACTAGCTACACAGATACGCAGTATTTT.

This clonotype was found a few times. A clone one base away is much larger, so this may be a read error. The chain couples TRBV11-3 to TRBJ2-2; TRBD2 agrees at 11 bases. Germline V CDR1 and CDR2: SGHNT, YENEEA. The CDR3 covers 15 residues. CDR3 loop: CASSPTSGRSGELLF. The CDR3 bases are TGTGCCAGCAGCCCCACTAGCGGGAGATCCGGGGAGCTGCTTTTT. Complete variable domain (other parts from reference TRBV11-3 and TRBJ2-2): EAGVVQSPRYKIIEKKQPVAFWCNPISGHNTLYWYLQNLGQGPELLIRYENEEAVDDSQLPKDRFSAERLKGVDSTLKIQPAELGDSAVYLCASSPTSGRSGELLFGEGSRLTVL.

This clonotype showed up just a few times. With a much larger clone just one base away, this may be a read error. The CDR3 coding sequence is TGTGCCAGCCGGGACAGAAATTGGGCGACCCAGTACTTC. Amino acids: CASRDRNWATQYF. The rearrangement links TRBV11-3 to TRBJ2-5, with 7 bases that match TRBD1. The CDR3 is 13 residues long. CDR1 SGHNT and CDR2 YENEEA come from the germline V gene. With 8 bases clipped from V and 7 bases from J, the junction kept 10 bases outside the gene matches.

Concerning this clonotype: Being one base from a much bigger clone, this may be a read error. The J gene is TRBJ2-7, the V gene TRBV20-1; D may correspond to TRBD1 or TRBD2 (6 bases each). The germline CDR1 and CDR2 sequences are DFQATT and SNEGSKA (reference sequence). This CDR3 region has 14 residues. The CDR3 reads CSARDRRVSSEQYF. CDR3 nucleotide sequence: TGCAGTGCCAGAGACAGGAGGGTTTCCTCCGAGCAGTACTTC.